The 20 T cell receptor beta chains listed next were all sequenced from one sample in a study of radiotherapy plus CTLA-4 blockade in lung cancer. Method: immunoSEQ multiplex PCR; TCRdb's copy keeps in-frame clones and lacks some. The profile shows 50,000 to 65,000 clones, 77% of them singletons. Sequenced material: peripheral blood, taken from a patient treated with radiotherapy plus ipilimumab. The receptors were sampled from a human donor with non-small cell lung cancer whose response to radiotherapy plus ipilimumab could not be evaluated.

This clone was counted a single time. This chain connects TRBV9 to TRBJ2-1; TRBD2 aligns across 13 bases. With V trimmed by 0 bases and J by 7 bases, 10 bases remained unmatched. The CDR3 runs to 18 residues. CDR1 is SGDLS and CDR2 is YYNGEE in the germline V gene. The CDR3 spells CASSVVVGGTSGTNEQFF. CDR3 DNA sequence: TGTGCCAGCAGCGTAGTAGTAGGGGGGACTAGCGGGACTAATGAGCAGTTCTTC. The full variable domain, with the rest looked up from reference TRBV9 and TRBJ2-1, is DSGVTQTPKHLITATGQRVTLRCSPRSGDLSVYWYQQSLDQGLQFLIQYYNGEERAKGNILERFSAQQFPDLHSELNLSSLELGDSALYFCASSVVVGGTSGTNEQFFGPGTRLTVL.

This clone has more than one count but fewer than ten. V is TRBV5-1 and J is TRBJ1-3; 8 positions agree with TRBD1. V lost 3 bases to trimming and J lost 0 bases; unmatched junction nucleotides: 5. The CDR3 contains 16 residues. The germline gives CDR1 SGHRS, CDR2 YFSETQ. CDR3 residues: CASSWGQASSGNTIYF. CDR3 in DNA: TGCGCCAGCAGCTGGGGACAGGCGAGCTCTGGAAACACCATATATTTT. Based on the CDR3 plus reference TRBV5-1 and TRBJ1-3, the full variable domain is KAGVTQTPRYLIKTRGQQVTLSCSPISGHRSVSWYQQTPGQGLQFLFEYFSETQRNKGNFPGRFSGRQFSNSRSEMNVSTLELGDSALYLCASSWGQASSGNTIYFGEGSWLTVV.

CDR3 amino acids: CATSKSRTVNTEAFF. In nucleotides, the CDR3 is TGTGCCACCAGCAAATCCAGGACAGTGAACACTGAAGCTTTCTTT. This chain uses TRBV15 with TRBJ1-1; tentative D call: TRBD1 (6 bases). Trimming left V 4 bases short and J 0 bases short, with 12 bases between. The CDR3 runs to 15 residues. Germline CDR1 LNHNV, CDR2 YYDKDF (reference sequence). Full variable domain (rest looked up from reference TRBV15 and TRBJ1-1): DAMVIQNPRYQVTQFGKPVTLSCSQTLNHNVMYWYQQKSSQAPKLLFHYYDKDFNNEADTPDNFQSRRPNTSFCFLDIRSPGLGDTAMYLCATSKSRTVNTEAFFGQGTRLTVV.

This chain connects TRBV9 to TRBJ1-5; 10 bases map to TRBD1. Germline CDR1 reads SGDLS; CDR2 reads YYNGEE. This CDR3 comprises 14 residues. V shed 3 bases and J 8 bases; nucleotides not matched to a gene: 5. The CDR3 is CASSATGGGEPQHF. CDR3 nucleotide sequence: TGTGCCAGCAGCGCGACAGGGGGCGGGGAGCCCCAGCATTTT.

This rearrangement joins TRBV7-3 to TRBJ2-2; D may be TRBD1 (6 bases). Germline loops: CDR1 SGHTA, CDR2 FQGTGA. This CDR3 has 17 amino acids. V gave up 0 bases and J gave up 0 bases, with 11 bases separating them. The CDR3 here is CASSLTGGHANTGELFF. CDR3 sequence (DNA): TGTGCCAGCAGCTTAACTGGGGGACACGCGAACACCGGGGAGCTGTTTTTT.

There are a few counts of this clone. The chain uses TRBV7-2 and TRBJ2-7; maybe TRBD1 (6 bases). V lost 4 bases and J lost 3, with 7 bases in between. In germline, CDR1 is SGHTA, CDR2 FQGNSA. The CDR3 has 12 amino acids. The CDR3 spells CASSSQGYEQYF. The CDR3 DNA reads TGTGCCAGCAGCTCACAGGGCTACGAGCAGTACTTC.

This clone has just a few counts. In DNA, the CDR3 is TGTGCCAGCAGTTACTCGCAATTGGGAGGGGCGGGTGAGCAGTACTTC. It yields the protein CASSYSQLGGAGEQYF. This rearrangement joins TRBV6-5 to TRBJ2-7; TRBD2 agrees at 7 bases. V was clipped by 0 bases and J by 7 bases; unmatched bases: 12. In germline, CDR1 is MNHEY, CDR2 SVGAGI. The CDR3 runs to 16 residues.

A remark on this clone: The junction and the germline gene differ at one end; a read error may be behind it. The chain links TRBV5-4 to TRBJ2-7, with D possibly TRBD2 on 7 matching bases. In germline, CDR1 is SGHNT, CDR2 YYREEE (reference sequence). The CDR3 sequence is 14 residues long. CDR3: CAGRAAGARDEQYF. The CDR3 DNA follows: TGTGCCGGCAGGGCTGCGGGGGCGAGGGACGAGCAGTACTTC.

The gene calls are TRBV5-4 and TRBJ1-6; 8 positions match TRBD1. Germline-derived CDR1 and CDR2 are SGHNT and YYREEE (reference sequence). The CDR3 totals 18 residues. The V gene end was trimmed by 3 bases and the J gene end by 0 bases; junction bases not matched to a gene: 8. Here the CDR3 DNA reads TGTGCCAGCAGCTCAGACAGGGGAAGGAGCTCCTATAATTCACCCCTCCACTTT. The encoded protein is CASSSDRGRSSYNSPLHF.

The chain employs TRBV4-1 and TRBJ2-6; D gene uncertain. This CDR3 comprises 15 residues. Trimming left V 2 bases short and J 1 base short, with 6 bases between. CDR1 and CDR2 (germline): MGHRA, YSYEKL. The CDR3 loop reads CASSQHTSGANVLTF. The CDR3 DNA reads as TGCGCCAGCAGCCAACACACGTCTGGGGCCAACGTCCTGACTTTC.

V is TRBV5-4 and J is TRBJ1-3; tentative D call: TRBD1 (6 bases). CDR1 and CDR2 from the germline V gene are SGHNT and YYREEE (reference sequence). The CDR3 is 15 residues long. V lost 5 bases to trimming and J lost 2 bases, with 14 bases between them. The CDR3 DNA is TGTGCCAGCAGTTATGGGGGGGCGACTGGAAACACCATATATTTT. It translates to CASSYGGATGNTIYF.

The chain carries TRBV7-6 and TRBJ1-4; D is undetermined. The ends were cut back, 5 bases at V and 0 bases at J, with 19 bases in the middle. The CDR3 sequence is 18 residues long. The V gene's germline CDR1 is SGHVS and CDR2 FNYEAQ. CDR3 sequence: CASSLSWYRLSTNEKLFF. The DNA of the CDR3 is TGTGCCAGCAGCCTGTCTTGGTATCGACTCTCAACTAATGAAAAACTGTTTTTT.

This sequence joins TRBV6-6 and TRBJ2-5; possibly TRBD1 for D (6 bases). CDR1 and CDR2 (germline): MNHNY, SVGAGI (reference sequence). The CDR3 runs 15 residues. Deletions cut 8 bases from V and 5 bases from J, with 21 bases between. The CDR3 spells CASHRFGGAEETQYF. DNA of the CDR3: TGTGCCAGCCACCGTTTTGGGGGCGCGGAGGAGACCCAGTACTTC.

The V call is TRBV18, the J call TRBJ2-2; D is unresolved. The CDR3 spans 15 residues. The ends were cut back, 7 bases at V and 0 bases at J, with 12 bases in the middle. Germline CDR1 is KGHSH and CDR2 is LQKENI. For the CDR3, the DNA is TGTGCCAGCTTCCTAGGCCTCGCGAACACCGGGGAGCTGTTTTTT. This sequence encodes CASFLGLANTGELFF.

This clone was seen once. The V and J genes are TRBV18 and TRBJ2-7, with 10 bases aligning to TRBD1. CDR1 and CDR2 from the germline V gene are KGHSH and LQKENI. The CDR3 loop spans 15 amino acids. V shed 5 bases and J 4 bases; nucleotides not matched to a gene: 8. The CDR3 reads CASSSGQGEWYEQYF. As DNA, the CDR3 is TGTGCCAGCTCATCAGGACAGGGGGAATGGTACGAGCAGTACTTC.

The CDR3 DNA reads as TGTGCCAGCAGTCACGGCGGGGAGCAGTTCTTC. This codes for CASSHGGEQFF. The chain couples TRBV6-5 to TRBJ2-1, with D tentatively TRBD2 (5 bases). Germline values: CDR1 MNHEY, CDR2 SVGAGI. This CDR3 contains 11 residues. V was cut by 5 bases and J by 10 bases, with 9 bases left in between.

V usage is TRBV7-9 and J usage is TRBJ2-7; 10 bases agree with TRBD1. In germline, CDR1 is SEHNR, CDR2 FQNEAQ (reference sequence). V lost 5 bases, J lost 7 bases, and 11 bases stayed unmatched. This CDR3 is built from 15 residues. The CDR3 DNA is TGTGCCAGCAGCCTGGGACAGGGGCTGGAGGGTGAGCAGTACTTC. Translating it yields CASSLGQGLEGEQYF.

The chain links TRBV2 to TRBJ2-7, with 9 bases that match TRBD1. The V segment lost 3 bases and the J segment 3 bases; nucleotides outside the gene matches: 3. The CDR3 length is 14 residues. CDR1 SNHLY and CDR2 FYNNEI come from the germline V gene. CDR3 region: CASSDRDRVYEQYF. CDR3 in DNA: TGTGCCAGCAGTGACAGGGACAGGGTCTACGAGCAGTACTTC.

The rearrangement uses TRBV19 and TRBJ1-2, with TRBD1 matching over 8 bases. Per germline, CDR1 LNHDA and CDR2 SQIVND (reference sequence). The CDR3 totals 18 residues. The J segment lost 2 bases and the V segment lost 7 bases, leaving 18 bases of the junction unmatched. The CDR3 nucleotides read TGTGCCAGTACCAAGGGGCAGGGGGCGGTCTTATTGAACTATGGCTACACCTTC. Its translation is CASTKGQGAVLLNYGYTF.

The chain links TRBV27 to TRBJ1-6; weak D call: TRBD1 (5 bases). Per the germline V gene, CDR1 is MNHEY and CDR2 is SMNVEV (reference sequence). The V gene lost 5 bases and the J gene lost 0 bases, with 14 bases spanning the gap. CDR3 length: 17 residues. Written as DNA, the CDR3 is TGTGCCAGCAGTCCGCGACAGAGAAGCTCCTATAATTCACCCCTCCACTTT. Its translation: CASSPRQRSSYNSPLHF.